What follows are 2 T cell receptor beta chains derived from one specimen sequenced in a study of graft-versus-host responses after intestinal transplantation. Some clones are missing from TCRdb's copy, which holds only in-frame ones; the method was immunoSEQ multiplex PCR. This sample has 14,000 to 15,000 clones; around 94% occur once, and the top ten carry about 0.75%. The sequencing here drew on PBMCs, taken 9 days after transplant. Every receptor here comes from a human patient who received an intestinal transplant, so some T cells may come from the graft donor.

The chain combines TRBV18 with TRBJ2-7; D is unresolved. Trimming stripped 3 bases from V and 3 bases from J, with 15 bases between. Germline V gene lookup returns CDR1 KGHSH and CDR2 LQKENI. This CDR3 has 15 amino acids. For the CDR3, the DNA is TGTGCCAGCTCACCTACGGAGATGTCCCTCTACGAGCAGTACTTC. Protein product: CASSPTEMSLYEQYF. The whole variable domain, remainder taken from reference TRBV18 and TRBJ2-7, is NAGVMQNPRHLVRRRGQEARLRCSPMKGHSHVYWYRQLPEEGLKFMVYLQKENIIDESGMPKERFSAEFPKEGPSILRIQQVVRGDSAAYFCASSPTEMSLYEQYFGPGTRLTVT.

The chain recombines TRBV5-4 with TRBJ2-3, with 10 nucleotides matching TRBD1. The V and J ends lost 0 bases and 3 bases, in that order; junction bases with no gene match: 1. The CDR3 loop spans 15 amino acids. Germline-derived CDR1 and CDR2 are SGHNT and YYREEE (reference sequence). CDR3 coding DNA: TGTGCCAGCAGCTTGGAGGGACAGGGGACAGATACGCAGTATTTT. This translates into CASSLEGQGTDTQYF.